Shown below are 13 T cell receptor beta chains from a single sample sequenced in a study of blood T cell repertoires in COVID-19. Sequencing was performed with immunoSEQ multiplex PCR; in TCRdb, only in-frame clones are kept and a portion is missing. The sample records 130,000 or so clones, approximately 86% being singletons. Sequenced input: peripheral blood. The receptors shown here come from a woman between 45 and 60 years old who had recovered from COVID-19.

This chain's CDR3 is CAWRRKRELSLNEQFF. In nucleotides, the CDR3 is TGTGCCTGGAGACGAAAGCGGGAGCTATCCCTGAATGAGCAGTTCTTC. The J gene is TRBJ2-1, the V gene TRBV30; the match to TRBD2 covers 8 bases. CDR3 length equals 16 residues. Losses at the gene ends were 3 bases for V and 7 bases for J; bases not matched to a gene: 14. Germline loops: CDR1 GTSNPN, CDR2 SVGIG (reference sequence).

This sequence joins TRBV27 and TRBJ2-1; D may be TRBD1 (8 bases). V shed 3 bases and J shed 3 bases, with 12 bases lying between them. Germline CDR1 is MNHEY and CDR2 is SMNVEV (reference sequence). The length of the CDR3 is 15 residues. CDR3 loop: CASSFTGGGYNEQFF. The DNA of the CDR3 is TGTGCCAGCAGTTTTACAGGGGGGGGCTACAATGAGCAGTTCTTC.

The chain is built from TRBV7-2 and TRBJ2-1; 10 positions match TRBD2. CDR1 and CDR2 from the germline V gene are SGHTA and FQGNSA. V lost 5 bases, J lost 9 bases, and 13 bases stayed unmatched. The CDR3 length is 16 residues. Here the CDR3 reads CASSLLGTSVISEQFF. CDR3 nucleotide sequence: TGTGCCAGCAGCCTACTCGGGACTAGCGTAATTAGTGAGCAGTTCTTC.

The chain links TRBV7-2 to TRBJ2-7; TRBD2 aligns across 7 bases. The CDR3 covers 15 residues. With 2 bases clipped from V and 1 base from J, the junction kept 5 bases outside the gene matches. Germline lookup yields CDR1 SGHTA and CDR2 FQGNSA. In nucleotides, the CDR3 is TGTGCCAGCAGCTTATTTGGCGGGAGTTCCTACGAGCAGTACTTC. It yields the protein CASSLFGGSSYEQYF.

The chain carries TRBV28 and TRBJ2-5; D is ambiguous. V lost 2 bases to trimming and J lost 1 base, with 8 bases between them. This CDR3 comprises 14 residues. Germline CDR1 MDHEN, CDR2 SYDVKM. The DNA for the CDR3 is TGTGCCAGCAGTTTAGGGCAGTTCCAAGAGACCCAGTACTTC. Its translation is CASSLGQFQETQYF.

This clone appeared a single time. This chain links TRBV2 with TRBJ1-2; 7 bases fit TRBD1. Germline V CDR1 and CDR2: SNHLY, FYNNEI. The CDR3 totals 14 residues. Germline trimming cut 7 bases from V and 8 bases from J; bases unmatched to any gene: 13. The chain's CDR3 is CASKARLAGGGYTF. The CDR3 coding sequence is TGTGCCAGCAAAGCCCGACTCGCAGGGGGGGGCTACACCTTC.

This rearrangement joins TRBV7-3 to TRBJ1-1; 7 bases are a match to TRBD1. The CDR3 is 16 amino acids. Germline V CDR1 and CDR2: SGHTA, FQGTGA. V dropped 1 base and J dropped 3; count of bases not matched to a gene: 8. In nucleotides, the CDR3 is TGTGCCAGCAGCTTAAGCGCGACAGGGCTATACACTGAAGCTTTCTTT. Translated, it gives CASSLSATGLYTEAFF.

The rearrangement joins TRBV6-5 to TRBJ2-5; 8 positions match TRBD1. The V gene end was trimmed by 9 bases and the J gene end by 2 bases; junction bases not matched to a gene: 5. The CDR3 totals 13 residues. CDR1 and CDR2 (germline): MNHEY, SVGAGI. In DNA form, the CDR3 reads TGTGCCAGTTCCCGGGACAGGCAAGAGACCCAGTACTTC. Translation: CASSRDRQETQYF.

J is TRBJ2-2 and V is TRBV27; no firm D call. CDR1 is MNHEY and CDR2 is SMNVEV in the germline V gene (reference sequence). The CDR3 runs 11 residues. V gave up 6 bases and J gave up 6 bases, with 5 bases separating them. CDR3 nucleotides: TGTGCCAGCAGCATTCCCGGGGAGCTGTTTTTT. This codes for CASSIPGELFF.

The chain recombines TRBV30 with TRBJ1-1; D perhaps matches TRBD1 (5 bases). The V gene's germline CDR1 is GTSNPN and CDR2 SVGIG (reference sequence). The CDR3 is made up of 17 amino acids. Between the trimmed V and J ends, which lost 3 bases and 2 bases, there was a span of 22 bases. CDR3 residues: CAWSVTITSGLNTEAFF. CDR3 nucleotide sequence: TGTGCCTGGAGCGTCACAATAACATCGGGACTCAACACTGAAGCTTTCTTT.

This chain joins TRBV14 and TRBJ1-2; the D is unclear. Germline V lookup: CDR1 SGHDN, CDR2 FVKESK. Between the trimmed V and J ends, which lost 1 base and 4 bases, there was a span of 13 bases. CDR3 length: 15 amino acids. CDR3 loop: CASSQGRLESYGYTF. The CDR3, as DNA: TGTGCCAGCAGCCAAGGGCGGTTGGAGAGCTATGGCTACACCTTC.

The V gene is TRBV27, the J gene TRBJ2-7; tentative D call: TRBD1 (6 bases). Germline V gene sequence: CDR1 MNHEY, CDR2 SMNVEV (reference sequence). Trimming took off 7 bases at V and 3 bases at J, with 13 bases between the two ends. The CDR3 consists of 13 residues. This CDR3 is CASKGDTHYEQYF. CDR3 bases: TGTGCCAGCAAAGGGGACACCCACTACGAGCAGTACTTC.

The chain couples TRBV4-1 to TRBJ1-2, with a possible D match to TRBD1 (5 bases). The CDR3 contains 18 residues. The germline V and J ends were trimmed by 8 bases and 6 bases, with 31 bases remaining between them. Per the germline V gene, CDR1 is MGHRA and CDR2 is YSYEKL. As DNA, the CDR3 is TGCGCCAGCCGGGCTCTATTTGGGGGGTATCGGAAGGTAGATGGCTACACCTTC. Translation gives CASRALFGGYRKVDGYTF.